This T cell receptor (beta chain) was found in a study of post-analysis software for immune sequencing data. At the level of the study: In terms of disease course, relapsing-remitting, secondary progressive and progressive-relapsing multiple sclerosis were included.

To note about this clonotype: The antigen remains undetermined.

The germline V and J ends were trimmed by 5 bases and 2 bases, with 9 bases remaining between them. CDR1 is SEHNR, CDR2 FQNEAQ, per germline (reference sequence). There are 13 residues in the CDR3. Study results and caveats: With F measure, samples from one preparation batch clustered together strongly. Patients showed TRBV5-6, TRBV5-1 and TRBV20-1 among 4 or 5 TRBV segments more frequent than in controls. Diversity measured as normalized Chao1 was significantly lower in multiple sclerosis patients than in controls.

Unique molecular identifiers were carried by the TCR beta cDNA libraries. TCRdb re-called the PCR reads through MiXCR, storing one row per CDR3 protein. The sample has some 690,000 distinct CDR3 sequences, just under 30% seen once. The TCR was taken from a girl between 10 and 17 years old with multiple sclerosis. Material: blood. The chain uses TRBV7-9 and TRBJ2-5; perhaps TRBD2 as D (5 bases). The CDR3 DNA reads as TGTGCCAGCAGCCCAGCGGAGCAAGAGACCCAGTACTTC. It translates to CASSPAEQETQYF.